The clone carrying this T cell receptor (beta chain) was seen only a few times. The time point: pre-sensitization, week 0. Treatment defined: therapeutic diphenylcyclopropenone sensitization with weekly scalp DPC. Extraction of total RNA was performed on unfractionated whole blood. Deletions cut 5 bases from V and 4 bases from J, with 9 bases between. The CDR3 is 14 residues long. From germline, CDR1 is ENHRY and CDR2 SYGVKD. The data were obtained in a study of human T cells and chemical hapten exposure. What the library attached to individual cDNA molecules were unique molecular identifiers. MiXCR, applied by TCRdb to the RACE reads, yields one record per CDR3 protein. Among about 55,000 distinct CDR3 sequences, about 9.6% were seen once, and the ten largest hold 8.5% to 10%.

The V gene is TRBV10-3, the J gene TRBJ1-6; D is perhaps TRBD1 (6 bases). The specimen was whole blood, collected in connection with sensitization to the hapten diphenylcyclopropenone (DPC). This clonotype originated in a woman aged 25 to 45 with alopecia areata. Some clones in this sample may be carry-over from other donors' samples. CDR3 nucleotides: TGTGCCATCAGTTCGACAGGATATAATTCACCCCTCCACTTT. This gives the protein CAISSTGYNSPLHF.